These T cell receptor beta chains were read from a single sample in a study of neoadjuvant anti-PD-1 for oral cavity cancer. Profiled with immunoSEQ multiplex PCR; TCRdb holds only in-frame clones, not every one. In the table there are about 72,000 clones, around four fifths of which are singletons. The sample here was PBMCs, taken before nivolumab (anti-PD-1) treatment. The receptors come from a person aged 35 to 85 with oral cavity squamous cell carcinoma. Each CDR3 is given without its conserved first and last residue.

v_gene | len | CDR3aa
TRBV2 | 12 | ASSEARSGETQY
TRBV7-9 | 13 | ASSTTGISYNEQF
TRBV7-6 | 15 | ASSLWSRGRGNQPQH
TRBV11-3 | 18 | ASSLDHRTGRVADTGELF
TRBV28 | 12 | ASSSGSFSGELF
TRBV7-9 | 13 | ASSLGGTLNTEAF
TRBV6-5 | 10 | ASSYANSPLH
TRBV28 | 9 | ASSFHQPQH
TRBV5-1 | 14 | ASSRPGQGAYNEQF
TRBV30 | 12 | AWTSTGRGYEQY
TRBV6-5 | 13 | ASSYSQGKGQPQH
TRBV5-1 | 11 | ASSLVGAVEQY
TRBV15 | 13 | ATSVGHIDYNEQF
TRBV6-5 | 11 | ASSPTETGELF
TRBV7-9 | 14 | ASSRRTGGAPGEQF
TRBV7-3 | 14 | ASSLTSAGESYEQY
TRBV6-1 | 13 | ASSEAPQAKNIQY
TRBV5-6 | 13 | ASSLGRTGHTEAF
TRBV30 | 11 | AWSVRGWQPQH
TRBV7-3 | 12 | ASSPLGVGTEAF
TRBV7-8 | 12 | ASSHRGSGNTIY
TRBV30 | 12 | AWGGQAFTYGYT
TRBV9 | 12 | ASSRAPFQETQY
TRBV4-1 | 15 | ASSPQAGTGRTDTQY
TRBV2 | 16 | ASEKLAGQGVWNYGYT
TRBV5-6 | 11 | ASSRDLWNTIY
TRBV30 | 12 | AWSVLGSGQPQH